The 12 T cell receptor beta chains listed next were all sequenced from one sample in a study of CD8 T cells in Susac syndrome. Reverse transcription used about 0.5 to 1 ug RNA and random hexamers. One entry per CDR3 protein, called by TCRdb with MiXCR from the immunoSEQ multiplex PCR reads. The table has a few hundred thousand distinct CDR3 sequences, approximately 95% seen once; the top ten hold about 0.091%. Sequenced material: CD4+ T cells from PBMCs. These receptors came from a human donor with multiple sclerosis.

This clonotype was detected only once. This chain uses TRBV29-1 with TRBJ1-3; D unresolved. V was shortened by 4 bases and J by 2 bases, with 6 bases between the two germline ends. This CDR3 comprises 12 residues. The germline V gene has CDR1 SQVTM and CDR2 ANQGSEA. CDR3 in amino acids: CSVAIAGNTIYF. The CDR3 nucleotides are TGCAGCGTTGCGATTGCTGGAAACACCATATATTTT.

This clonotype was observed a single time. J is TRBJ1-5 and V is TRBV12-3 or TRBV12-4; possibly TRBD1 for D (5 bases). V gave up 0 bases and J gave up 4 bases, with 10 bases separating them. The CDR3 is made up of 15 amino acids. Here the CDR3 reads CASSLARAGNQPQHF. The CDR3 region has the DNA TGTGCCAGCAGTTTAGCACGGGCAGGGAATCAGCCCCAGCATTTT.

The chain combines TRBV4-1 with TRBJ2-1; 11 bases fit TRBD2. Germline assignment: CDR1 MGHRA and CDR2 YSYEKL. J was trimmed by 4 bases and V by 0 bases; bases with no gene match: 11. This CDR3 is built from 19 residues. CDR3 DNA: TGCGCCAGCAGCCAAGATACTAGCGGGAGCGGGGGACTTTACAATGAGCAGTTCTTC. Amino acids: CASSQDTSGSGGLYNEQFF.

The rearrangement joins TRBV2 to TRBJ1-5, with TRBD1 identical over 11 bases. The junction had 3 bases not matched to a gene; V was cut back by 6 bases and J by 5 bases. The V gene's germline CDR1 is SNHLY and CDR2 FYNNEI. This CDR3 has 14 residues. The CDR3 DNA sequence: TGTGCCAGCAGGAGGACAGGGGGCGATCAGCCCCAGCATTTT. It specifies CASRRTGGDQPQHF. Variable domain in full (rest from reference TRBV2 and TRBJ1-5): EPEVTQTPSHQVTQMGQEVILRCVPISNHLYFYWYRQILGQKVEFLVSFYNNEISEKSEIFDDQFSVERPDGSNFTLKIRSTKLEDSAMYFCASRRTGGDQPQHFGDGTRLSIL.

The V gene is TRBV28, the J gene TRBJ1-1, with TRBD1 matching 7 bases. Germline CDR1 and CDR2: MDHEN and SYDVKM. V shed 7 bases and J 4 bases; nucleotides not matched to a gene: 3. CDR3 length equals 12 residues. CDR3 sequence: CASKRGLTEAFF. The CDR3 coding sequence is TGTGCCAGCAAGAGGGGGCTCACTGAAGCTTTCTTT.

The V call is TRBV14, the J call TRBJ1-6; 9 bases fit TRBD1. The J segment lost 7 bases and the V segment lost 3 bases, leaving 7 bases of the junction unmatched. From germline, CDR1 is SGHDN and CDR2 FVKESK. The CDR3 has 16 amino acids. CDR3 amino acids: CASSHLLTGGNSPLHF. DNA for the CDR3: TGTGCCAGCAGCCACCTATTGACAGGGGGGAATTCACCCCTCCACTTT.

The J gene is TRBJ1-1, the V gene TRBV29-1, with a weak D call TRBD1 (5 bases). The CDR3 spans 11 residues. The germline CDR1 and CDR2 sequences are SQVTM and ANQGSEA. The V gene lost 3 bases and the J gene lost 11 bases, with 13 bases spanning the gap. The DNA of the CDR3 is TGCAGCGTTGATCAAGGGGTGGACGCTTTCTTT. Its translation: CSVDQGVDAFF.

This clonotype appeared a single time. The chain recombines TRBV29-1 with TRBJ2-7; D tentatively reads TRBD1 or TRBD2 (6 bases each). Germline lookup yields CDR1 SQVTM and CDR2 ANQGSEA. The CDR3 consists of 11 residues. Trimming took off 5 bases at V and 5 bases at J, with 10 bases between the two ends. In nucleotides, the CDR3 is TGCAGCGTTAGGGGGGTGGACGAGCAGTACTTC. This sequence encodes CSVRGVDEQYF.

The chain couples TRBV6-1 to TRBJ2-7; D unresolved. This CDR3 comprises 13 residues. V dropped 6 bases and J dropped 7 bases, with 16 bases sitting between them. CDR1 is MNHNS, CDR2 SASEGT, per germline. In nucleotides, the CDR3 is TGTGCCAGCAGATTGGACGGGCTAAGGGAGCAGTACTTC. This encodes CASRLDGLREQYF.

This clonotype showed up just a few times. The chain couples TRBV9 to TRBJ2-7, with D hard to call. Per the germline V gene, CDR1 is SGDLS and CDR2 is YYNGEE. CDR3 length equals 14 residues. Trimming removed 4 bases from V and 3 bases from J, with 14 bases in between. Here the CDR3 reads CASSPRTESYEQYF. The CDR3 DNA is TGTGCCAGCAGCCCCCGGACGGAGAGCTACGAGCAGTACTTC.

The chain has TRBV27 and TRBJ2-1, with TRBD2 identical over 12 bases. CDR3 length equals 15 residues. The junction had 6 bases not matched to a gene; V was cut back by 4 bases and J by 8 bases. Germline CDR1 reads MNHEY; CDR2 reads SMNVEV (reference sequence). CDR3 nucleotides: TGTGCCAGCAGTTCTCTAGCGGGAGGGCCCTATGAGCAGTTCTTC. It yields the protein CASSSLAGGPYEQFF.

The V gene is TRBV6-1, the J gene TRBJ2-5; 15 bases are shared with TRBD2. The CDR3 consists of 15 residues. J gave up 4 bases and V 6 bases, and 3 bases lay outside the gene matches. Germline CDR1 and CDR2: MNHNS and SASEGT. The CDR3 here is CASRPGLAGGETQYF. The DNA of the CDR3 is TGTGCCAGCAGGCCGGGACTAGCGGGAGGAGAGACCCAGTACTTC.